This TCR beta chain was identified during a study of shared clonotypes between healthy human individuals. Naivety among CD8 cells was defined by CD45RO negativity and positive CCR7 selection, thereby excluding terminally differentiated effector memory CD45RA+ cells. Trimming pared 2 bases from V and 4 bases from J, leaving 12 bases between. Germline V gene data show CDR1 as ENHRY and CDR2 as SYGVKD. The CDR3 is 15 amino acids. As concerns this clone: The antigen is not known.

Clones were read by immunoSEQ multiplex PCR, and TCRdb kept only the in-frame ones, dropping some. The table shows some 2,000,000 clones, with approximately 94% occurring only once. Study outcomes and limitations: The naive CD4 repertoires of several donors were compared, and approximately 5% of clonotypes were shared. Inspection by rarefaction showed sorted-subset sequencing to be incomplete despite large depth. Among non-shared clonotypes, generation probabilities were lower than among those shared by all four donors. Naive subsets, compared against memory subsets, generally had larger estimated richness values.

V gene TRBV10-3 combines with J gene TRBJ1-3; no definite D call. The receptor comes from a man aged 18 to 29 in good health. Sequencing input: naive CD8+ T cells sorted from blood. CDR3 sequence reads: CAISEVYTGGNTIYF. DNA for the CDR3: TGTGCCATCAGTGAGGTTTACACTGGGGGAAACACCATATATTTT.